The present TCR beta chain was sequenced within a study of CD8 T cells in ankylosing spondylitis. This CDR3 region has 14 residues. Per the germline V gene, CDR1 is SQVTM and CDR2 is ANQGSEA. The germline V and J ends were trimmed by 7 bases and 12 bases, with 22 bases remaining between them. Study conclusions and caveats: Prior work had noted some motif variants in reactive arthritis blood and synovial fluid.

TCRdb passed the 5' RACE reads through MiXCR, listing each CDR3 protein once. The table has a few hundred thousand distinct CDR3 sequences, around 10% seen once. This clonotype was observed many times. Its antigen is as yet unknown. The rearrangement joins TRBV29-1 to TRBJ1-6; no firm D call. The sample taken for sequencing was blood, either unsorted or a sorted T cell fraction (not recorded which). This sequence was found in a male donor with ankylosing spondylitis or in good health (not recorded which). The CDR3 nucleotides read TGCAGCGCAGAGGGATTAGAAGGGTTGGGACCCCTCCACTTT. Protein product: CSAEGLEGLGPLHF.